This entry concerns a single T cell receptor (beta chain). The entry originates in a study of Ad26.COV2.S vaccination and SARS-CoV-2 variants. The sample's treatment: some 20 received Ad26.COV2.S at low or high dose, single or two shots; about 5 received placebo; per-sample allocation not given. Sample collection was performed on day 63 after the first vaccine or placebo injection. Method: immunoSEQ multiplex PCR; TCRdb's copy keeps in-frame clones and lacks some. The sample includes about 480,000 clones, 70% to 90% of them seen just once. This CDR3 has 13 residues. CDR1 is SGHTA, CDR2 FQGNSA, per germline. Trimming stripped 2 bases from V and 7 bases from J, with 6 bases between.

This TCR came from a person between 18 and 59 years old who received the Ad26.COV2.S COVID-19 vaccine or a placebo. The gene calls are TRBV7-2 and TRBJ1-6, with a weak D call TRBD1 (5 bases). Specimen: peripheral blood, collected in a trial of Ad26.COV2.S vaccine versus placebo. CDR3: CASSLQGNSPLHF. The CDR3 bases are TGTGCCAGCAGCTTACAGGGAAATTCACCCCTCCACTTT. Full variable domain (remainder filled in from reference TRBV7-2 and TRBJ1-6): GAGVSQSPSNKVTEKGKDVELRCDPISGHTALYWYRQSLGQGLEFLIYFQGNSAPDKSGLPSDRFSAERTGGSVSTLTIQRTQQEDSAVYLCASSLQGNSPLHFGNGTRLTVT.